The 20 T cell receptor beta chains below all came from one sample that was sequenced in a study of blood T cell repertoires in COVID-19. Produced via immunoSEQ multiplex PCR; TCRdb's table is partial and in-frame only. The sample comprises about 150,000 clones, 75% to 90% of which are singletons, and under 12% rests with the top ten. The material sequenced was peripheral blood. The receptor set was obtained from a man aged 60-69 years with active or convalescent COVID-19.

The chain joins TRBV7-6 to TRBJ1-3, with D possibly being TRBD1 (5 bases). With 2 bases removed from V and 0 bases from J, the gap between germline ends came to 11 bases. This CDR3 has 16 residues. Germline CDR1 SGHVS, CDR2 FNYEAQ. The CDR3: CASSLQPGDSGNTIYF. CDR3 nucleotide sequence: TGTGCCAGCAGCTTACAACCGGGGGACTCTGGAAACACCATATATTTT. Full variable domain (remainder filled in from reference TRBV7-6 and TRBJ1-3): GAGVSQSPRYKVTKRGQDVALRCDPISGHVSLYWYRQALGQGPEFLTYFNYEAQQDKSGLPNDRFSAERPEGSISTLTIQRTEQRDSAMYRCASSLQPGDSGNTIYFGEGSWLTVV.

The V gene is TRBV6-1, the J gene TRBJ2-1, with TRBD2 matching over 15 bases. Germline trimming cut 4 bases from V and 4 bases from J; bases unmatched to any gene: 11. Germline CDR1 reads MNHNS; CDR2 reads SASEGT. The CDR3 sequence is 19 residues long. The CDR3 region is CASSGVPGLAGGNYNEQFF. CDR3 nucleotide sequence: TGTGCCAGCAGTGGGGTCCCGGGACTAGCGGGAGGTAATTACAATGAGCAGTTCTTC.

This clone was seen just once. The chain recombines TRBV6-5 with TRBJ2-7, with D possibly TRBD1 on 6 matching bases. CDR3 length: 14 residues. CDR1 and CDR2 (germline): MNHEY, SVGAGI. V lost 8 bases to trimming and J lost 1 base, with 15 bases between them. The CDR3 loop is CASSPRGQSYEQYF. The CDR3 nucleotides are TGTGCCAGCTCTCCCCGTGGACAGTCCTACGAGCAGTACTTC.

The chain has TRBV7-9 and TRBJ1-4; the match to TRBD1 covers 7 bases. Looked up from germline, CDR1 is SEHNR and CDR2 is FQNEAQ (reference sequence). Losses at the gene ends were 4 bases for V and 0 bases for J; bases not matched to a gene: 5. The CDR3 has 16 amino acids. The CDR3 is CASSSGQTPTNEKLFF. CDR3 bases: TGTGCCAGCAGCTCGGGACAGACCCCAACTAATGAAAAACTGTTTTTT.

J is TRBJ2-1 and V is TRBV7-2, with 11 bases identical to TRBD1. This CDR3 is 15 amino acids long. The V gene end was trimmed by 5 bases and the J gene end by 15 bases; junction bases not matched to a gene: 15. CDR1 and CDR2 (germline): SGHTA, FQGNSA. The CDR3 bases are TGTGCCAGCAGCCCGCCGGGACAGGGGGGCCTTGAAAGGTTCTTC. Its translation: CASSPPGQGGLERFF.

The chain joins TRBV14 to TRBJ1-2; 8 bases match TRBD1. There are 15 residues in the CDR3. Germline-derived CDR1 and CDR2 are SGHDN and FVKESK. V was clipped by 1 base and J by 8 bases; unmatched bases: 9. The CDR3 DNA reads TGTGCCAGCAGCCAAGTCCCAGGGGGCGTCGGAGGCTACACCTTC. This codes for CASSQVPGGVGGYTF.

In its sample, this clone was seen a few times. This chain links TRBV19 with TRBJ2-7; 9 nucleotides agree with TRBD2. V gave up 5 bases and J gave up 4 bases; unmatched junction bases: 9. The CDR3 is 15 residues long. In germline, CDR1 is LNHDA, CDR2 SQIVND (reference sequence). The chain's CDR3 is CASSFRREGRYEQYF. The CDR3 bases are TGTGCCAGTAGTTTCCGGCGGGAGGGCCGGTACGAGCAGTACTTC. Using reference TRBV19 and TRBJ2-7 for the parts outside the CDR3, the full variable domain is DGGITQSPKYLFRKEGQNVTLSCEQNLNHDAMYWYRQDPGQGLRLIYYSQIVNDFQKGDIAEGYSVSREKKESFPLTVTSAQKNPTAFYLCASSFRREGRYEQYFGPGTRLTVT.

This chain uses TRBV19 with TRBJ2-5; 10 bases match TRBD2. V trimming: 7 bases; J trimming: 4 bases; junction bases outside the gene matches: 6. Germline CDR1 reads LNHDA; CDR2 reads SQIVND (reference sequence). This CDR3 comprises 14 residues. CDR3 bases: TGTGCCAGTACCGCTAGCGGGAGAGGAGAGACCCAGTACTTC. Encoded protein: CASTASGRGETQYF.

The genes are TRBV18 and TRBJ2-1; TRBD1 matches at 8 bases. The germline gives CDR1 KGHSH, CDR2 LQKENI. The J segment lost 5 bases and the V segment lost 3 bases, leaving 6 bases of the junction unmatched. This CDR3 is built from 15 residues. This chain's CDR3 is CASSPGQGWNNEQFF. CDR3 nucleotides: TGTGCCAGCTCACCCGGACAGGGTTGGAACAATGAGCAGTTCTTC.

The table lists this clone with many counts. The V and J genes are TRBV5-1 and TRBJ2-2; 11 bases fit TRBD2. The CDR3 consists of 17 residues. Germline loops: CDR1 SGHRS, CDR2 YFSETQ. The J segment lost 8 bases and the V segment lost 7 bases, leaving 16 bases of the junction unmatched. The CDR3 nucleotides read TGCGCCAGCCGCTCACTACCACTAGCGGGAGATCCGGGGGAGCTGTTTTTT. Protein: CASRSLPLAGDPGELFF.

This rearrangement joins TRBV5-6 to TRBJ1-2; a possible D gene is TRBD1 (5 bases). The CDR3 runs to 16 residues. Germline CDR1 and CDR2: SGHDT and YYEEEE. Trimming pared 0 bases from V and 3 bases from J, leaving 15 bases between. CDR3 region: CASSLVTGTGDYGYTF. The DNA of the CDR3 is TGTGCCAGCAGCTTGGTAACCGGGACGGGGGACTATGGCTACACCTTC.

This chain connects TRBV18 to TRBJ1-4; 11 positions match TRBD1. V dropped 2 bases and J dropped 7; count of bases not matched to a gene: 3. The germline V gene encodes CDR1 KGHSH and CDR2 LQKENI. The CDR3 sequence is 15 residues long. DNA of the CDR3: TGTGCCAGCTCACCATCCGGGACAGGGGGTGAAAAACTGTTTTTT. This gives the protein CASSPSGTGGEKLFF. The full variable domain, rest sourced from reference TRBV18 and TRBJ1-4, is NAGVMQNPRHLVRRRGQEARLRCSPMKGHSHVYWYRQLPEEGLKFMVYLQKENIIDESGMPKERFSAEFPKEGPSILRIQQVVRGDSAAYFCASSPSGTGGEKLFFGSGTQLSVL.

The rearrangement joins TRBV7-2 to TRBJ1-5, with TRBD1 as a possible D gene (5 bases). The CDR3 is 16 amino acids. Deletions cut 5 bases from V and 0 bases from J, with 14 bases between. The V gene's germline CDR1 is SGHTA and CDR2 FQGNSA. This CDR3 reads CASSPQGGVSNQPQHF. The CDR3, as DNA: TGTGCCAGCAGCCCCCAGGGAGGCGTTAGCAATCAGCCCCAGCATTTT.

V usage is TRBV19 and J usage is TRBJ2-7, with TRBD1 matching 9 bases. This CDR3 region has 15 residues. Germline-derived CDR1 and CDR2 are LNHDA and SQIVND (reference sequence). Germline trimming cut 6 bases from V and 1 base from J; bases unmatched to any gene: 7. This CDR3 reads CASSSVGQGSYEQYF. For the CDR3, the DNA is TGTGCCAGTAGCAGTGTGGGACAGGGTTCCTACGAGCAGTACTTC.

CDR3 residues: CASTWRVPLGVNEQFF. The CDR3 DNA reads TGTGCCAGCACCTGGAGGGTGCCACTAGGGGTCAATGAGCAGTTCTTC. The chain employs TRBV5-6 and TRBJ2-1, with D possibly TRBD2 on 6 matching bases. The V gene lost 6 bases and the J gene lost 6 bases, with 22 bases spanning the gap. CDR1 is SGHDT and CDR2 is YYEEEE in the germline V gene. The CDR3 is made up of 16 amino acids. The whole variable domain, filled in from reference TRBV5-6 and TRBJ2-1, reads DAGVTQSPTHLIKTRGQQVTLRCSPKSGHDTVSWYQQALGQGPQFIFQYYEEEERQRGNFPDRFSGHQFPNYSSELNVNALLLGDSALYLCASTWRVPLGVNEQFFGPGTRLTVL.

The CDR3 protein is CASSHRRGNEKLFF. The CDR3 DNA is TGTGCCAGCAGCCACCGACGGGGTAATGAAAAACTGTTTTTT. The V call is TRBV7-9, the J call TRBJ1-4; D gene uncertain. Trimming took off 5 bases at V and 4 bases at J, with 11 bases between the two ends. CDR3 length: 14 residues. In germline, CDR1 is SEHNR, CDR2 FQNEAQ (reference sequence).

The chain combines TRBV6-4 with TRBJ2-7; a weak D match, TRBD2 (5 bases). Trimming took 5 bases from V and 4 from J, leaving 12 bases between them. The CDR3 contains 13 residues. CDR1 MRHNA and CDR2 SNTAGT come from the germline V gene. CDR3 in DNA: TGTGCCAGCAGTCCCTCCCGGGGTTACGAGCAGTACTTC. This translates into CASSPSRGYEQYF.

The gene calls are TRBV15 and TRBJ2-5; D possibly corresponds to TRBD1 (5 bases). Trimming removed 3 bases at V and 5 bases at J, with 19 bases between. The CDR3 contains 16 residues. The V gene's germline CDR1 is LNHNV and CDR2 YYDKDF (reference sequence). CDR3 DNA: TGTGCCACCAGCAGCCCTTTAGGAAGGGGCCGGGAGACCCAGTACTTC. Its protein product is CATSSPLGRGRETQYF. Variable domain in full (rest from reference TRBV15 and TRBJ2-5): DAMVIQNPRYQVTQFGKPVTLSCSQTLNHNVMYWYQQKSSQAPKLLFHYYDKDFNNEADTPDNFQSRRPNTSFCFLDIRSPGLGDTAMYLCATSSPLGRGRETQYFGPGTRLLVL.

This CDR3 is CASSYGDTGYTF. The CDR3 DNA sequence: TGTGCCAGCAGTTACGGGGACACTGGCTACACCTTC. V gene TRBV6-5 combines with J gene TRBJ1-2; a possible D gene is TRBD1 (6 bases). Trimming took 2 bases from V and 7 from J, leaving 8 bases between them. This CDR3 comprises 12 residues. CDR1 and CDR2 from the germline V gene are MNHEY and SVGAGI.

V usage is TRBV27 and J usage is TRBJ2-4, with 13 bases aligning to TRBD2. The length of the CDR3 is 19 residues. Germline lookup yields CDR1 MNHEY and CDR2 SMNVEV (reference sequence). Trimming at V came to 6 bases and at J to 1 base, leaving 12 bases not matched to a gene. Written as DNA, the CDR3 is TGTGCCAGCAGCAAACTAGCGGGAGGGCCGAAGGAGGCCAAAAACATTCAGTACTTC. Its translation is CASSKLAGGPKEAKNIQYF.